One and the same sample provided the 6 T cell receptor beta chains below, sequenced in a study of CD8 T cells in Susac syndrome. Random hexamers primed reverse transcription of about 0.5 to 1 ug RNA. TCRdb re-called the immunoSEQ multiplex PCR reads through MiXCR, storing one row per CDR3 protein. Here the sample spans about 57,000 distinct CDR3 sequences, around 93% being singletons. Sequencing was carried out using CD8+ T cells from PBMCs. These receptor sequences come from a human donor with multiple sclerosis.

The CDR3 region has the DNA TGTGCCAGTAGTATTACAGGGATTTCCTACAATGAGCAGTTCTTC. Residues: CASSITGISYNEQFF. The rearrangement joins TRBV19 to TRBJ2-1; TRBD1 is a possible D gene (6 bases). The V and J ends lost 3 bases and 1 base respectively, with 10 bases between them. CDR3 size: 15 residues. CDR1 LNHDA and CDR2 SQIVND come from the germline V gene (reference sequence). The variable domain in full, with the rest retrieved from reference TRBV19 and TRBJ2-1, is DGGITQSPKYLFRKEGQNVTLSCEQNLNHDAMYWYRQDPGQGLRLIYYSQIVNDFQKGDIAEGYSVSREKKESFPLTVTSAQKNPTAFYLCASSITGISYNEQFFGPGTRLTVL.

The rearrangement joins TRBV15 to TRBJ1-1, with TRBD1 as a possible D gene (5 bases). The CDR3 loop spans 15 amino acids. V was clipped by 2 bases and J by 3 bases, with 13 bases between them. The V gene's germline CDR1 is LNHNV and CDR2 YYDKDF (reference sequence). For the CDR3, the DNA is TGTGCCACCAGCAGAAGCCAGGGTGGCCACACTGAAGCTTTCTTT. Amino acid sequence: CATSRSQGGHTEAFF. The variable domain in full, completed from reference TRBV15 and TRBJ1-1, reads DAMVIQNPRYQVTQFGKPVTLSCSQTLNHNVMYWYQQKSSQAPKLLFHYYDKDFNNEADTPDNFQSRRPNTSFCFLDIRSPGLGDTAMYLCATSRSQGGHTEAFFGQGTRLTVV.

The chain recombines TRBV11-2 with TRBJ2-3, with no clear D. The CDR3 is 15 residues long. Trimming pared 1 base from V and 0 bases from J, leaving 8 bases between. Germline assignment: CDR1 SGHAT and CDR2 FQNNGV. This CDR3 is CASSLVGRSTDTQYF. CDR3 nucleotide sequence: TGTGCCAGCAGCTTAGTGGGCAGGAGCACAGATACGCAGTATTTT.

The J gene is TRBJ2-3, the V gene TRBV14; 9 nucleotides align to TRBD1. CDR1 and CDR2 from the germline V gene are SGHDN and FVKESK. The CDR3 is 19 amino acids. V gave up 4 bases and J gave up 3 bases; unmatched junction bases: 17. CDR3: CASSRAVPGQGRGTDTQYF. The CDR3 DNA follows: TGTGCCAGCAGCCGCGCAGTCCCGGGACAGGGACGAGGGACAGATACGCAGTATTTT.

The chain is built from TRBV19 and TRBJ1-5; D is ambiguous. CDR1 LNHDA and CDR2 SQIVND come from the germline V gene (reference sequence). The CDR3 length is 14 residues. V dropped 4 bases and J dropped 0 bases, with 7 bases sitting between them. CDR3 amino acids: CASSRPGSNQPQHF. The CDR3 bases are TGTGCCAGTAGTAGACCCGGTAGCAATCAGCCCCAGCATTTT.

V gene TRBV7-8 combines with J gene TRBJ2-3; D is undetermined. Germline V gives CDR1 SGHVS, CDR2 FQNEAQ. The CDR3 extends over 12 amino acids. V was cut by 3 bases and J by 7 bases, with 8 bases left in between. CDR3 residues: CASSLMENTQYF. In nucleotides, the CDR3 is TGTGCCAGCAGCTTGATGGAAAATACGCAGTATTTT.